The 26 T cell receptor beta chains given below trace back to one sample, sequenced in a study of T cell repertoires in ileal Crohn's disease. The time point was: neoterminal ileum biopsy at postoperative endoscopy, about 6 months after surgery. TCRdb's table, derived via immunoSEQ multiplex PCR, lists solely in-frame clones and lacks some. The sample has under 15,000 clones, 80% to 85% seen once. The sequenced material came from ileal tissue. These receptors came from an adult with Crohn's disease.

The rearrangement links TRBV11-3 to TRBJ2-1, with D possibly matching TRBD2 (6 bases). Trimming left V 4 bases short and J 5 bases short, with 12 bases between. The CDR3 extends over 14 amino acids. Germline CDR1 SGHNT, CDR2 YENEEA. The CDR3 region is CASSWGLAHNEQFF. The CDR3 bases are TGTGCCAGCAGCTGGGGACTCGCCCACAATGAGCAGTTCTTC.

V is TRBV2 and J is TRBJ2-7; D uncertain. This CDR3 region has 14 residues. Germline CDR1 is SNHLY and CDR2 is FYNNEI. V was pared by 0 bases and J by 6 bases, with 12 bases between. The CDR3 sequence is CASSEALGRSEQYF. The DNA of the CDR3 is TGTGCCAGCAGTGAAGCGCTTGGGCGCAGCGAGCAGTACTTC.

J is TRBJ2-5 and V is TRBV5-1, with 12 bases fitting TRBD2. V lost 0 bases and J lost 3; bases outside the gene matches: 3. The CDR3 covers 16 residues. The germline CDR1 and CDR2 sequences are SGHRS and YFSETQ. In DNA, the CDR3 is TGCGCCAGCAGCTTGGGACTAGCGGGAGCGGAAGAGACCCAGTACTTC. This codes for CASSLGLAGAEETQYF.

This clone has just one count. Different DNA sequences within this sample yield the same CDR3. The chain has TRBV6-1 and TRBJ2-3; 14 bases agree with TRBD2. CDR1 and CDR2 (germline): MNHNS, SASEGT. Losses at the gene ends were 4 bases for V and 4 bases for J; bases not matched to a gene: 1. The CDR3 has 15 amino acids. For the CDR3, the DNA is TGTGCCAGCAGTGGACTAGCGGGGGGGCCAGATACGCAGTATTTT. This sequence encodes CASSGLAGGPDTQYF.

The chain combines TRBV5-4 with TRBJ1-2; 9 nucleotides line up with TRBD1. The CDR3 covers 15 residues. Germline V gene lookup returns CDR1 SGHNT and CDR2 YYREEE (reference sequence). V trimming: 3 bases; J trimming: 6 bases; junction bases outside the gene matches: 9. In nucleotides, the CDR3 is TGTGCCAGCAGCTCTGGACAGGGGTTAGGCGATGGCTACACCTTC. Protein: CASSSGQGLGDGYTF.

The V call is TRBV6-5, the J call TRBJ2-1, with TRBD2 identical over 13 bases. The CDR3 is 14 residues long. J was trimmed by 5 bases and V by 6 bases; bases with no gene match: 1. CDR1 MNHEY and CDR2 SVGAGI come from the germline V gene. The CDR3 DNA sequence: TGTGCCAGCAGGACTAGCGGGGGGCACAATGAGCAGTTCTTC. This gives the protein CASRTSGGHNEQFF.

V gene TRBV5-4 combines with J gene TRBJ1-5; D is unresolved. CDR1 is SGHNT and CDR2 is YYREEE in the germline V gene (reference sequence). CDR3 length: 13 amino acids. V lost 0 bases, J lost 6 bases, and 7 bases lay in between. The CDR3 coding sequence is TGTGCCAGCAGCTTGGCGGGTAGTCAGCCCCAGCATTTT. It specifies CASSLAGSQPQHF.

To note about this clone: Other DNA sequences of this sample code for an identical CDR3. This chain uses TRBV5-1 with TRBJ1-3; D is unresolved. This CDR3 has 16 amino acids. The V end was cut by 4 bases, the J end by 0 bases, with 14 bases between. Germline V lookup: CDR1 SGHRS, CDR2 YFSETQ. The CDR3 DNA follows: TGCGCCAGCAGCCTAGCAAGGCCCCTCTCTGGAAACACCATATATTTT. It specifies CASSLARPLSGNTIYF.

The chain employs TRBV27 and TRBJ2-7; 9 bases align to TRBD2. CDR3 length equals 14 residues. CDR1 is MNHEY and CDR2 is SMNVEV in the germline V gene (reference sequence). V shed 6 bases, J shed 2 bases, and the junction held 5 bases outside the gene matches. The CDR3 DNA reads TGTGCCAGCAGCCCTAGCGGGGTCCCCTACGAGCAGTACTTC. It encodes CASSPSGVPYEQYF.

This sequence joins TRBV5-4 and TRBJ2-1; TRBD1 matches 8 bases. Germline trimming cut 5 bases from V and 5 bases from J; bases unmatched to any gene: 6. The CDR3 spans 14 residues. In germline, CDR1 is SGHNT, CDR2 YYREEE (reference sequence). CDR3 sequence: CASRWDRWDNEQFF. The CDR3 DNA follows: TGTGCCAGCAGGTGGGACAGGTGGGACAATGAGCAGTTCTTC.

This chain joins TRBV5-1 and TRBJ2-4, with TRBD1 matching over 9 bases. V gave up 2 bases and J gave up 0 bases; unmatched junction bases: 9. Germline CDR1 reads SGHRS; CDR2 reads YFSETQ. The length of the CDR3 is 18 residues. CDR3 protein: CASSLSPGQGIAKNIQYF. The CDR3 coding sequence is TGCGCCAGCAGCTTAAGTCCGGGACAGGGTATAGCCAAAAACATTCAGTACTTC.

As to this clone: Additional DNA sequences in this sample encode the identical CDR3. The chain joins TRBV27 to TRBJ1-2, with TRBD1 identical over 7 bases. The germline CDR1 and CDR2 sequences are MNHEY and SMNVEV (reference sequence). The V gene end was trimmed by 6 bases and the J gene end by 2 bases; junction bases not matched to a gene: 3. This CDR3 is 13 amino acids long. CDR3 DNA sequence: TGTGCCAGCAGCCTGGGACAGAACTATGGCTACACCTTC. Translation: CASSLGQNYGYTF.

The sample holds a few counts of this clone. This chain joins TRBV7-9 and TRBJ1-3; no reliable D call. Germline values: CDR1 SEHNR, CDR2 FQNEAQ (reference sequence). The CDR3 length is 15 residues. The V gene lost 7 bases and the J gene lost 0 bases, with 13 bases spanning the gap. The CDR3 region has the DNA TGTGCCAGCACCCAAGCCGGAGTCTCTGGAAACACCATATATTTT. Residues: CASTQAGVSGNTIYF.

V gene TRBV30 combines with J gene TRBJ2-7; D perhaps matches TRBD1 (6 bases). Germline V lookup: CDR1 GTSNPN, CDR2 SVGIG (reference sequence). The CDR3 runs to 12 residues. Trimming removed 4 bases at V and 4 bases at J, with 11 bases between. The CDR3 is CAWTGVRYEQYF. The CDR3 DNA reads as TGTGCCTGGACAGGGGTCAGGTACGAGCAGTACTTC. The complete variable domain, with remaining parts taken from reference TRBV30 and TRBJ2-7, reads SQTIHQWPATLVQPVGSPLSLECTVEGTSNPNLYWYRQAAGRGLQLLFYSVGIGQISSEVPQNLSASRPQDRQFILSSKKLLLSDSGFYLCAWTGVRYEQYFGPGTRLTVT.

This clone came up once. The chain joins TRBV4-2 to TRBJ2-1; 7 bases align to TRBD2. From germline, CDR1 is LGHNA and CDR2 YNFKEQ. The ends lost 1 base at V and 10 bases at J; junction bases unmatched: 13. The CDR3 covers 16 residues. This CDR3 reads CASSQASTSEGKEQFF. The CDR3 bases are TGTGCCAGCAGCCAAGCCAGTACTAGCGAAGGCAAGGAGCAGTTCTTC.

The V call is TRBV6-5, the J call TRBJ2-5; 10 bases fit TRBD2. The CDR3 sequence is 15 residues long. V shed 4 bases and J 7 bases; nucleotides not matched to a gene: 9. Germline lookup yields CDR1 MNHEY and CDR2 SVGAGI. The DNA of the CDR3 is TGTGCCAGCAGTTGGTCTAGCGGGAGTAGTGGGACCCAGTACTTC. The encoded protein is CASSWSSGSSGTQYF.

The CDR3 sequence is CASSVQDSYNEQFF. The DNA of the CDR3 is TGTGCCAGCAGCGTACAGGACAGCTATAATGAGCAGTTCTTC. The chain couples TRBV9 to TRBJ2-1, with D perhaps matching TRBD1 (6 bases). Trimming removed 1 base from V and 7 bases from J, with 12 bases in between. Germline CDR1 and CDR2: SGDLS and YYNGEE. The CDR3 is made up of 14 amino acids.

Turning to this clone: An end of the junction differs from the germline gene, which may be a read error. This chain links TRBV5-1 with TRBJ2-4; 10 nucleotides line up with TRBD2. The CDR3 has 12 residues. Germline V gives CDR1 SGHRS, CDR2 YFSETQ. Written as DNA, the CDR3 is TGCGCCAGCAGCTTGACTAGCGGGGACTGGCACTTC. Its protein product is CASSLTSGDWHF. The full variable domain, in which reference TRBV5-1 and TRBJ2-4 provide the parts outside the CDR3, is KAGVTQTPRYLIKTRGQQVTLSCSPISGHRSVSWYQQTPGQGLQFLFEYFSETQRNKGNFPGRFSGRQFSNSRSEMNVSTLELGDSALYLCASSLTSGDWHFGAGTRLSVL.

The CDR3 nucleotides are TGTGCCAGCAGCTTGAGGGCAGGGGGCAAGTACACCGGGGAGCTGTTTTTT. This gives the protein CASSLRAGGKYTGELFF. The V gene is TRBV5-4, the J gene TRBJ2-2, with 8 bases that match TRBD1. CDR3 length equals 17 residues. CDR1 is SGHNT, CDR2 YYREEE, per germline (reference sequence). Trimming at V came to 1 base and at J to 3 bases, leaving 8 bases not matched to a gene. Complete variable domain (other parts from reference TRBV5-4 and TRBJ2-2): ETGVTQSPTHLIKTRGQQVTLRCSSQSGHNTVSWYQQALGQGPQFIFQYYREEENGRGNFPPRFSGLQFPNYSSELNVNALELDDSALYLCASSLRAGGKYTGELFFGEGSRLTVL.

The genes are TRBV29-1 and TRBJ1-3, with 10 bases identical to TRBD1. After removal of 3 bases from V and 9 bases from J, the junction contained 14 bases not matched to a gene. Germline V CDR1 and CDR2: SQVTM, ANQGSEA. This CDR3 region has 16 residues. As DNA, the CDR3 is TGCAGCGTTGAGTACTGGGACAGGGGTCAAGACGGCACCATATATTTT. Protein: CSVEYWDRGQDGTIYF.

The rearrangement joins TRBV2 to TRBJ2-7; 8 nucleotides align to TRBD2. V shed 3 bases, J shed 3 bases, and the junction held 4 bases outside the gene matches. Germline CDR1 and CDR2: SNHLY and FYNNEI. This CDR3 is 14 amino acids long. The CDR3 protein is CASSDVAGFYEQYF. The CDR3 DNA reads TGTGCCAGCAGTGACGTAGCGGGATTCTACGAGCAGTACTTC.

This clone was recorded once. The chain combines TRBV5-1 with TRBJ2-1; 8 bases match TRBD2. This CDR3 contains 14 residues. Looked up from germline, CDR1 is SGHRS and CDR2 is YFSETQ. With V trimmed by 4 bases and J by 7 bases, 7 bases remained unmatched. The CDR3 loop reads CASSPGGAGNEQFF. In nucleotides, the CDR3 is TGCGCCAGCAGCCCCGGGGGGGCGGGAAATGAGCAGTTCTTC.

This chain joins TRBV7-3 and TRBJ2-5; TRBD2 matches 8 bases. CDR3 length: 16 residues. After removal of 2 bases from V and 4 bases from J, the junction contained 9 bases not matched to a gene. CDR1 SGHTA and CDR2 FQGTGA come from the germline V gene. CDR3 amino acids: CASSLVGAGGGETQYF. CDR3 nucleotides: TGTGCCAGCAGCTTAGTTGGGGCGGGAGGTGGAGAGACCCAGTACTTC.

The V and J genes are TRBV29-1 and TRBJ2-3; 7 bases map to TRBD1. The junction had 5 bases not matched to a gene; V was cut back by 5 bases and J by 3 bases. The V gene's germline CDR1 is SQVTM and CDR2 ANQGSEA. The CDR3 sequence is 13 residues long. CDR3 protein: CSVWGTATDTQYF. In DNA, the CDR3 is TGCAGCGTTTGGGGGACAGCGACAGATACGCAGTATTTT.

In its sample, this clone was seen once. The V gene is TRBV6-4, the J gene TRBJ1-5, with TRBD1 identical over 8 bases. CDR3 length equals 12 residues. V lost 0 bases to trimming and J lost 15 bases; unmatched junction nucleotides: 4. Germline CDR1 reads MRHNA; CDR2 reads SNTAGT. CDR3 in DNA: TGTGCCAGCAGTGACTCCGGACAGGGTGGGCATTTT. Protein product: CASSDSGQGGHF.

CDR3 loop: CAISGGTRRGYTF. The CDR3 region has the DNA TGTGCCATCAGTGGGGGGACAAGGCGCGGCTACACCTTC. The chain joins TRBV10-3 to TRBJ1-2; D perhaps matches TRBD1 (6 bases). This CDR3 has 13 amino acids. Germline V gene data show CDR1 as ENHRY and CDR2 as SYGVKD. The V end lost 4 bases, the J end lost 8 bases, and 14 bases lay between the germline ends.